The rows below give T cell receptor beta chains drawn from one sample of a study of T cell changes during pregnancy in multiple sclerosis. Sequencing used immunoSEQ multiplex PCR; TCRdb keeps in-frame clones, though not all of them. The table shows about 26,000 clones, with about 91% occurring only once. This material consisted of CD8+ T cells from peripheral blood mononuclear cells, taken in the second trimester of pregnancy. These TCRs come from a female donor with multiple sclerosis, enrolled in a pregnancy study. Both conserved end residues are part of each CDR3. The D gene is left open where the match is weak. Rows give clone size only sometimes, using once, few, many, or a class for an expanded clone.

J | D | V | size | CDR3 | DNA
TRBJ2-1 | NA | TRBV29-1 | NA | CSVEDRGDAANEQFF | TGCAGCGTTGAAGATCGAGGTGACGCAGCAAATGAGCAGTTCTTC
TRBJ2-1 | NA | TRBV9 | NA | CASSVAGYNEQFF | TGTGCCAGCAGCGTAGCGGGGTACAATGAGCAGTTCTTC
TRBJ2-1 | TRBD1 | TRBV5-8 | NA | CASSSWDRGRSASYNEQFF | TGTGCCAGCAGTAGCTGGGACAGGGGGAGAAGCGCCTCCTACAATGAGCAGTTCTTC
TRBJ2-7 | NA | TRBV28 | NA | CASTDSSGTEQYF | TGTGCCAGCACCGACTCGTCCGGGACAGAGCAGTACTTC
TRBJ1-2 | NA | TRBV15 | few | CATSREPGRAAYGYTF | TGTGCCACCAGCAGAGAGCCCGGCAGGGCTGCGTATGGCTACACCTTC
TRBJ1-1 | NA | TRBV4-1 | NA | CASSQDLGGNTEAFF | TGCGCCAGCAGCCAAGATCTGGGGGGGAACACTGAAGCTTTCTTT
TRBJ2-1 | NA | TRBV15 | NA | CATSPGLGRTYNEQFF | TGTGCCACCAGCCCCGGACTGGGCAGGACCTACAATGAGCAGTTCTTC
TRBJ2-3 | TRBD2 | TRBV13 | NA | CASRTTGLAGGPDLGDTQYF | TGTGCCAGCAGGACAACGGGACTAGCGGGAGGCCCAGACCTTGGGGATACGCAGTATTTT
TRBJ2-3 | TRBD2 | TRBV7-6 | NA | CASTSGRVADTQYF | TGTGCCAGCACTAGCGGGAGGGTAGCAGATACGCAGTATTTT
TRBJ2-2 | NA | TRBV19 | NA | CASSIWLGDTGELFF | TGTGCCAGTAGTATCTGGTTGGGCGACACCGGGGAGCTGTTTTTT
TRBJ2-7 | TRBD1 | TRBV28 | NA | CASAETGSYEQYF | TGTGCCAGTGCCGAGACAGGGTCCTACGAGCAGTACTTC
TRBJ1-5 | NA | TRBV5-5 | NA | CASSLGGYSNQPQHF | TGTGCCAGCAGCTTAGGGGGATATAGCAATCAGCCCCAGCATTTT
TRBJ2-1 | NA | TRBV7-7 | NA | CASSLTSTNLRGEQFF | TGTGCTAGCAGCTTAACTTCCACTAACCTAAGGGGTGAGCAGTTCTTC
TRBJ2-1 | NA | TRBV4-3 | NA | CASSQNLALVTNEQFF | TGCGCCAGCAGCCAGAATCTAGCCCTGGTTACGAATGAGCAGTTCTTC
TRBJ2-1 | TRBD2 | TRBV28 | NA | CASSLGTSGVNEQFF | TGTGCCAGCAGTTTGGGGACTAGCGGGGTCAATGAGCAGTTCTTC
TRBJ1-2 | NA | TRBV5-6 | NA | CASSPYQGGSYGYTF | TGTGCCAGCAGCCCATACCAGGGAGGGAGCTATGGCTACACCTTC
TRBJ1-1 | NA | TRBV28 | NA | CASRGSRGSEAFF | TGTGCCAGCAGGGGATCCAGGGGCAGTGAAGCTTTCTTT
TRBJ2-1 | TRBD2 | TRBV14 | NA | CASSQDLLAGVGWSGNEQFF | TGTGCCAGCAGCCAAGATCTCCTAGCGGGAGTAGGGTGGAGTGGCAATGAGCAGTTCTTC
TRBJ2-1 | NA | TRBV7-2 | NA | CASSLSRQVNEQFF | TGTGCCAGCAGCTTAAGTCGTCAGGTCAATGAGCAGTTCTTC
TRBJ2-1 | TRBD2 | TRBV7-2 | NA | CASSLNRLAGVSEQFF | TGTGCCAGCAGCTTAAATAGACTAGCGGGAGTGAGTGAGCAGTTCTTC
TRBJ2-1 | NA | TRBV5-6 | NA | CASSPRDLAHNEQFF | TGTGCCAGCAGCCCTAGGGACTTAGCCCACAATGAGCAGTTCTTC
TRBJ2-5 | TRBD2 | TRBV7-8 | NA | CASSLTGSGRQETQYF | TGTGCCAGCAGCCTTACGGGTAGCGGGCGGCAAGAGACCCAGTACTTC
TRBJ1-5 | TRBD1 | TRBV7-9 | NA | CASSLGTGSNQPQHF | TGTGCCAGCAGCCTCGGGACAGGTAGCAATCAGCCCCAACATTTT
TRBJ1-5 | NA | TRBV6-1 | NA | CASSEDLTYSNQPQHF | TGTGCCAGCAGTGAAGATCTGACTTATAGCAATCAGCCCCAGCATTTT
TRBJ2-7 | NA | TRBV2 | once | CASTGGAYEQYF | TGTGCCAGCACGGGGGGCGCCTACGAGCAGTACTTC
TRBJ1-4 | NA | TRBV27 | NA | CASSFSTNEKLFF | TGTGCCAGCAGTTTCTCAACTAATGAAAAACTGTTTTTT
TRBJ2-7 | NA | TRBV28 | NA | CASSPPPGVYEQYF | TGTGCCAGCAGTCCACCCCCGGGAGTCTACGAGCAGTACTTC
TRBJ2-2 | NA | TRBV28 | NA | CASTELNSYDTGELFF | TGTGCCAGCACCGAGCTGAACTCATATGACACCGGGGAGCTGTTTTTT
TRBJ1-4 | NA | TRBV7-3 | NA | CASSLKVGGKEKLFF | TGTGCCAGCAGCTTAAAGGTAGGGGGAAAGGAAAAACTGTTTTTT
TRBJ2-3 | NA | TRBV7-9 | NA | CASSLVSDTQYF | TGTGCCAGCAGCTTAGTATCAGATACGCAGTATTTT
TRBJ2-1 | TRBD2 | TRBV4-1 | NA | CASSQEPGGSSYNEQFF | TGCGCCAGCAGCCAAGAACCAGGCGGGAGCTCCTACAATGAGCAGTTCTTC
TRBJ2-3 | NA | TRBV25-1 | NA | CASSVVSGSTDTQYF | TGTGCCAGCAGTGTAGTCAGCGGTAGCACAGATACGCAGTATTTT
TRBJ1-1 | NA | TRBV7-2 | NA | CASSSMGRYTEAFF | TGTGCCAGCAGCTCTATGGGGAGATACACTGAAGCTTTCTTT
TRBJ1-5 | TRBD1 | TRBV5-6 | once | CASSLGRTGPPGNQPQHF | TGTGCCAGCAGCTTGGGACGGACAGGGCCCCCAGGCAATCAGCCCCAGCATTTT
TRBJ2-5 | NA | TRBV27 | NA | CASGKHGETQYF | TGTGCCAGCGGAAAACACGGGGAGACCCAGTACTTC
TRBJ2-1 | TRBD2 | TRBV7-9 | few | CASSSTSGSSYEQFF | TGTGCCAGCAGCTCCACTAGCGGGAGTTCTTATGAGCAGTTCTTC